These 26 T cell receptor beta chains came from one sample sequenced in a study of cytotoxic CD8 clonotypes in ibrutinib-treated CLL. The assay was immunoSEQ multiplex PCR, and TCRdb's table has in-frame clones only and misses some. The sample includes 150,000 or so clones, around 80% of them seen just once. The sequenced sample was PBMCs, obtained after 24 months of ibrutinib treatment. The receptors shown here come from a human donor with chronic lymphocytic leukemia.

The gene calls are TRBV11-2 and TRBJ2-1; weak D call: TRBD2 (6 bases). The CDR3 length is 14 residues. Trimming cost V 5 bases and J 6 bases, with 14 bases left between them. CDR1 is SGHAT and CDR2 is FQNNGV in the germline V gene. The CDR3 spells CASSPVWGVNEQFF. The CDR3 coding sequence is TGTGCCAGCAGCCCCGTTTGGGGGGTCAATGAGCAGTTCTTC.

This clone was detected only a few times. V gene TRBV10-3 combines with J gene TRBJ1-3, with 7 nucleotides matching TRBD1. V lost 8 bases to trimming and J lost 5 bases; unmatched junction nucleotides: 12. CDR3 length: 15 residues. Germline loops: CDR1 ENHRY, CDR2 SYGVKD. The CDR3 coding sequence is TGTGCCATCGGGAAGACAGGGAGTATCAGAAACACCATATATTTT. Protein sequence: CAIGKTGSIRNTIYF.

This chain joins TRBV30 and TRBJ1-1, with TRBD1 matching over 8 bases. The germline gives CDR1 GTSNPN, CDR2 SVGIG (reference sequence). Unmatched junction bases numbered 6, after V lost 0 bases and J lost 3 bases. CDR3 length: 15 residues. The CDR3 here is CAWSVPGGSYTEAFF. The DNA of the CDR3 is TGTGCCTGGAGTGTCCCAGGGGGCTCTTACACTGAAGCTTTCTTT.

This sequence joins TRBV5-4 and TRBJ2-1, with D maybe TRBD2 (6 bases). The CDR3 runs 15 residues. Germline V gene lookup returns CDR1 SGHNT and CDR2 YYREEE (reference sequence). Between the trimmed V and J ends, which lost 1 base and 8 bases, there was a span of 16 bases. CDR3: CASSLYSTGGDEQFF. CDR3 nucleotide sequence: TGTGCCAGCAGCTTGTATTCAACGGGCGGGGATGAGCAGTTCTTC.

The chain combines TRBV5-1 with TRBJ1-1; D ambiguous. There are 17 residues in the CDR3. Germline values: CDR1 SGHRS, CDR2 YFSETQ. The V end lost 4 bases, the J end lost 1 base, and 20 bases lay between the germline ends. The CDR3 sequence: CASSPEVVRTRNTEAFF. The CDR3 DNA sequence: TGCGCCAGCAGCCCGGAGGTTGTCAGAACGAGGAACACTGAAGCTTTCTTT.

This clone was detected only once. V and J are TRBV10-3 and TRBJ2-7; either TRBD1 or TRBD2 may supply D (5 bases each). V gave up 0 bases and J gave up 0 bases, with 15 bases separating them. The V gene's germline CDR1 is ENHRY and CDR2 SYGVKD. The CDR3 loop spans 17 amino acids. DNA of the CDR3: TGTGCCATCAGTGAGTCGTTTCGGGCAGGGAGCTCCTACGAGCAGTACTTC. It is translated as CAISESFRAGSSYEQYF.

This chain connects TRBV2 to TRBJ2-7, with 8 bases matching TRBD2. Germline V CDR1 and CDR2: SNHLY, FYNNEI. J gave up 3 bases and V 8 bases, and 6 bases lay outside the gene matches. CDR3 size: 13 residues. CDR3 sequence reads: CASSLAGGYEQYF. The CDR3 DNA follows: TGTGCCAGCTCCCTGGCGGGGGGCTACGAGCAGTACTTC.

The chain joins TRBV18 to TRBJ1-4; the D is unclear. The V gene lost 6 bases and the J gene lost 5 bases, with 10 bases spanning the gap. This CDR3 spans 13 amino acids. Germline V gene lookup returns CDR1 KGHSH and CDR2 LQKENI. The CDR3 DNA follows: TGTGCCAGCTCGGTTTCCAAAAATGAAAAACTGTTTTTT. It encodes CASSVSKNEKLFF.

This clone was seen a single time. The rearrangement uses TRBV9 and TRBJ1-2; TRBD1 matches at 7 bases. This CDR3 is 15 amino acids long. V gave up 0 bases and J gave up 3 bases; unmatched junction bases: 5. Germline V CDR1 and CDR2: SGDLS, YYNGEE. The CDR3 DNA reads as TGTGCCAGCAGCGTAGAGGGGGGGACAGACTATGGCTACACCTTC. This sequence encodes CASSVEGGTDYGYTF.

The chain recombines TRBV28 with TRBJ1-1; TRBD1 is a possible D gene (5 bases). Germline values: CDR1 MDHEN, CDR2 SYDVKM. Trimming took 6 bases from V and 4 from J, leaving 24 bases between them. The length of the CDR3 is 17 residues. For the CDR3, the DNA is TGTGCCAGCAGCCAACCCCTGGGCACCTTTAGGGGCACTGAAGCTTTCTTT. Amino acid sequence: CASSQPLGTFRGTEAFF.

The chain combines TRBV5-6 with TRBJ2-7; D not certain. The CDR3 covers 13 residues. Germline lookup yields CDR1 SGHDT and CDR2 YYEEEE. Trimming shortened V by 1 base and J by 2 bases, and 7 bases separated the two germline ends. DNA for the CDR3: TGTGCCAGCAGCTTGCCAGATCCCTACGAGCAGTACTTC. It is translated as CASSLPDPYEQYF.

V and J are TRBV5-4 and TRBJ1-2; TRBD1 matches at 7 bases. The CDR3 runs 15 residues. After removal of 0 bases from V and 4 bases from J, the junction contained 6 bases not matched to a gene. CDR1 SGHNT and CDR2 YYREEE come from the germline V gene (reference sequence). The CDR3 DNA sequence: TGTGCCAGCAGCTTGGGGGGGACAGTCATCTATGGCTACACCTTC. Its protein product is CASSLGGTVIYGYTF.

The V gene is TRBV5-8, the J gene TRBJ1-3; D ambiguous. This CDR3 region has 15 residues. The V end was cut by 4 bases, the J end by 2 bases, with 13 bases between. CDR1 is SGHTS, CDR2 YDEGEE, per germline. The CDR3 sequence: CASSTYKGAGNTIYF. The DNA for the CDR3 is TGTGCCAGCAGCACTTACAAGGGCGCTGGAAACACCATATATTTT.

CDR3 amino acids: CASRPQGKDSPLHF. The CDR3 region has the DNA TGTGCCAGTCGACCCCAGGGGAAGGATTCACCCCTCCACTTT. The chain combines TRBV19 with TRBJ1-6; perhaps TRBD1 as D (6 bases). Trimming took off 8 bases at V and 8 bases at J, with 16 bases between the two ends. This CDR3 comprises 14 residues. Germline CDR1 and CDR2: LNHDA and SQIVND (reference sequence). The full variable domain, rest sourced from reference TRBV19 and TRBJ1-6, is DGGITQSPKYLFRKEGQNVTLSCEQNLNHDAMYWYRQDPGQGLRLIYYSQIVNDFQKGDIAEGYSVSREKKESFPLTVTSAQKNPTAFYLCASRPQGKDSPLHFGNGTRLTVT.

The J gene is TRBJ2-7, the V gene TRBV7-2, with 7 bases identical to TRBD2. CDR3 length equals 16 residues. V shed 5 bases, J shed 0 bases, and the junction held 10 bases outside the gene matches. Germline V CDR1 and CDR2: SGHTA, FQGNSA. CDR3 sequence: CASSPFGGGSSYEQYF. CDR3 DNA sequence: TGTGCCAGCAGCCCCTTTGGGGGGGGAAGCTCCTACGAGCAGTACTTC. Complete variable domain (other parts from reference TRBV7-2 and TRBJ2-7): GAGVSQSPSNKVTEKGKDVELRCDPISGHTALYWYRQSLGQGLEFLIYFQGNSAPDKSGLPSDRFSAERTGGSVSTLTIQRTQQEDSAVYLCASSPFGGGSSYEQYFGPGTRLTVT.

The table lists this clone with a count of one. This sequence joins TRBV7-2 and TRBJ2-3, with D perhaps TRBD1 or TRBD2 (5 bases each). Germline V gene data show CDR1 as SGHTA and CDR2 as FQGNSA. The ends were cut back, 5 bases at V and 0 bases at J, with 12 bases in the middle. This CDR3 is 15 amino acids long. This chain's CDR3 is CASSPPGRSTDTQYF. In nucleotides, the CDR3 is TGTGCCAGCAGCCCGCCGGGACGGAGCACAGATACGCAGTATTTT.

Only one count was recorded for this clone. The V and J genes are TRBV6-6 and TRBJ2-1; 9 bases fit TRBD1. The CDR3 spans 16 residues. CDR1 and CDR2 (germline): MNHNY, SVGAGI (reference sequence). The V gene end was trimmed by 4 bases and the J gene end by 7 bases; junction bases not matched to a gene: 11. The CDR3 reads CASSFRTGAQGNEQFF. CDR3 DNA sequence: TGTGCCAGCAGTTTCCGGACAGGGGCCCAGGGGAATGAGCAGTTCTTC.

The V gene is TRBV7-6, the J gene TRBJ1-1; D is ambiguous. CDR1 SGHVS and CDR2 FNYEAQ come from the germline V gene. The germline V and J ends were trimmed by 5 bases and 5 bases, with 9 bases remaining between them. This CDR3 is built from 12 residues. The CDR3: CASSRGPTEAFF. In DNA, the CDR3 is TGTGCCAGCAGCCGGGGTCCTACTGAAGCTTTCTTT.

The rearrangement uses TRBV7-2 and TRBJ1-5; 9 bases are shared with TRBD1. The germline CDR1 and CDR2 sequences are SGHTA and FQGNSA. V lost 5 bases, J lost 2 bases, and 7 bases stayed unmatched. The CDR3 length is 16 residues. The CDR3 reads CASSLGQGRGNQPQHF. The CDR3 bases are TGTGCCAGCAGCCTGGGACAGGGAAGGGGCAATCAGCCCCAGCATTTT.

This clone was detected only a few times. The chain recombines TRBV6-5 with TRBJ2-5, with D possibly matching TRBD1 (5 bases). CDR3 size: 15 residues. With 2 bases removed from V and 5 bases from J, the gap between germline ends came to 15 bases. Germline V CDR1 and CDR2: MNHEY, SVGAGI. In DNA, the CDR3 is TGTGCCAGCAGTTACGGGGCAAGGGCGTTTGAGACCCAGTACTTC. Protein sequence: CASSYGARAFETQYF.

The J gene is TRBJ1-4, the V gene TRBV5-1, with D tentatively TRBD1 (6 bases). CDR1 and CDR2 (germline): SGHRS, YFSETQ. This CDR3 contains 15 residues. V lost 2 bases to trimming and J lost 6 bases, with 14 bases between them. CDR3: CASSFGQSGDEKLFF. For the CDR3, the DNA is TGCGCCAGCAGCTTCGGACAGTCAGGGGATGAAAAACTGTTTTTT.

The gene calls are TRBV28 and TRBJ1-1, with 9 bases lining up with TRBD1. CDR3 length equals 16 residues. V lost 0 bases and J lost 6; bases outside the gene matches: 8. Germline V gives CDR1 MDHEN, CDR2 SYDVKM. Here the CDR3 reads CASSLWGTGTIAEAFF. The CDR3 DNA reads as TGTGCCAGCAGTTTATGGGGGACAGGGACCATCGCTGAAGCTTTCTTT.

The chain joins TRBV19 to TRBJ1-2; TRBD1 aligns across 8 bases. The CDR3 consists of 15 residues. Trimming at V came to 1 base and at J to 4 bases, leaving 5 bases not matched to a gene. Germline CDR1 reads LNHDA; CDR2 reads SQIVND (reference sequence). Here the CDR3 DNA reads TGTGCCAGTAGTATAGTTCCAGGGGGCGCCTATGGCTACACCTTC. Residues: CASSIVPGGAYGYTF.

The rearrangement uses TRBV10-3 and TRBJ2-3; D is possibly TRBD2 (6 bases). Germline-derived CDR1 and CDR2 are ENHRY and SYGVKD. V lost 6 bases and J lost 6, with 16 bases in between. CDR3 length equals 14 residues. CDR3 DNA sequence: TGTGCCATCAGCCAAGGGGTTAGCGGTGATACGCAGTATTTT. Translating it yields CAISQGVSGDTQYF.

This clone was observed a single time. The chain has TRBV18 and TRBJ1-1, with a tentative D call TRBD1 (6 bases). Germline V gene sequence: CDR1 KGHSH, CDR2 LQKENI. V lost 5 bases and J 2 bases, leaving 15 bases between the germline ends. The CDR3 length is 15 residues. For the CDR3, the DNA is TGTGCCAGCTCAGTCGGGCTGGGACACAACACTGAAGCTTTCTTT. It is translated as CASSVGLGHNTEAFF.

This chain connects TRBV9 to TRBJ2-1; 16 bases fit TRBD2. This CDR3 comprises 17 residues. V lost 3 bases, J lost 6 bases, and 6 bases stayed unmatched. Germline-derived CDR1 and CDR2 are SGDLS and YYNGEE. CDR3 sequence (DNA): TGTGCCAGCAGCGGTGGGACTAGCGGGAGGGCCGCCAATGAGCAGTTCTTC. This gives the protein CASSGGTSGRAANEQFF.